One sample yielded the 4 T cell receptor beta chains listed below, sequenced in a study of STAT5B mutations in CD4+ large granular lymphocyte leukemia. The table came from immunoSEQ multiplex PCR; TCRdb's copy has only in-frame clones and leaves some out. This sample has fewer than 45,000 clones; around 85% occur once, and the top ten carry approximately 0.35%. The sequencing sample was made of CD4+ T cells from blood buffy coats. The receptors originated from a human donor in good health.

V usage is TRBV30 and J usage is TRBJ2-5; D gene unclear. The germline CDR1 and CDR2 sequences are GTSNPN and SVGIG (reference sequence). The CDR3 extends over 14 amino acids. V was shortened by 4 bases and J by 2 bases, with 14 bases between the two germline ends. CDR3 loop: CAWTKVISQETQYF. As DNA, the CDR3 is TGTGCCTGGACAAAGGTGATAAGTCAAGAGACCCAGTACTTC. Full variable domain (outside the CDR3, taken from reference TRBV30 and TRBJ2-5): SQTIHQWPATLVQPVGSPLSLECTVEGTSNPNLYWYRQAAGRGLQLLFYSVGIGQISSEVPQNLSASRPQDRQFILSSKKLLLSDSGFYLCAWTKVISQETQYFGPGTRLLVL.

This clone was counted between two and nine times. The J gene is TRBJ2-7, the V gene TRBV5-8; the D call may be TRBD1 or TRBD2 (6 bases each). Deletions cut 5 bases from V and 7 bases from J, with 22 bases between. This CDR3 is built from 15 residues. Germline-derived CDR1 and CDR2 are SGHTS and YDEGEE. In DNA form, the CDR3 reads TGTGCCAGCAGAGATTACGGGGGCTTCCCGGGAGAGCAGTACTTC. Amino acid sequence: CASRDYGGFPGEQYF.

As DNA, the CDR3 is TGTGCCAGCAGCCCGATGGACAGAAATAGCAATCAGCCCCAGCATTTT. Translating it yields CASSPMDRNSNQPQHF. The chain couples TRBV7-8 to TRBJ1-5; D may be TRBD1 (6 bases). Deletions cut 5 bases from V and 0 bases from J, with 14 bases between. This CDR3 has 16 amino acids. The germline V gene has CDR1 SGHVS and CDR2 FQNEAQ.

V usage is TRBV5-1 and J usage is TRBJ1-1; a weak D match, TRBD1 (6 bases). CDR1 SGHRS and CDR2 YFSETQ come from the germline V gene. The CDR3 contains 14 residues. Trimming took off 2 bases at V and 1 base at J, with 9 bases between the two ends. The CDR3 spells CASSLQGPNTEAFF. The CDR3 DNA follows: TGCGCCAGCAGCTTACAGGGCCCGAACACTGAAGCTTTCTTT.